This entry lists 16 T cell receptor beta chains sequenced from one sample in a study of blood T cells in healthy people across ages. A J-beta primer mix and a sample-barcoded 5' primer were used in a second PCR of about 7 to 12 cycles. MiXCR, applied by TCRdb to the 5' RACE reads, yields one record per CDR3 protein. This sample has over 700,000 distinct CDR3 sequences, with about 55% found just once. The specimen sequenced was blood. The receptors come from a man older than 75 in good health.

V usage is TRBV6-1 and J usage is TRBJ2-7; 9 bases line up with TRBD1. Trimming took 6 bases from V and 4 from J; bases not matched to a gene: 10. Germline V gene lookup returns CDR1 MNHNS and CDR2 SASEGT. CDR3 length: 15 amino acids. The CDR3 loop is CASRWDRALGYEQYF. DNA of the CDR3: TGTGCCAGCAGGTGGGACAGGGCTTTGGGATACGAGCAGTACTTC.

This rearrangement joins TRBV21-1 to TRBJ2-7; TRBD2 reflects the table's D call only, with no check against the DNA. TRBV21-1 is a pseudogene segment. The CDR3 spans 14 residues. The CDR3 reads CASSKGAGNYEQYF. In DNA, the CDR3 is TGTGCCAGCAGCAAAGGTGCGGGAAACTACGAGCAGTACTTC.

This clonotype occurred a few times. The chain combines TRBV2 with TRBJ2-3; 7 bases are a match to TRBD1. The V gene end was trimmed by 2 bases and the J gene end by 14 bases; junction bases not matched to a gene: 7. CDR3 length: 12 amino acids. Germline CDR1 and CDR2: SNHLY and FYNNEI. CDR3 sequence reads: CASSERDRYAYF. CDR3 bases: TGTGCCAGCAGTGAAAGGGACAGATACGCGTATTTT.

For the CDR3, the DNA is TGTGCCAGCAGTCAGGGTGGCGGGTCCACTGAAGCTTTCTTT. This sequence encodes CASSQGGGSTEAFF. J is TRBJ1-1 and V is TRBV3-1; D might be TRBD1 (5 bases). CDR3 length equals 14 residues. The V gene's germline CDR1 is LGHDT and CDR2 YNNKEL (reference sequence). V was cut by 6 bases and J by 4 bases, with 15 bases left in between.

This chain links TRBV7-3 with TRBJ2-6; 11 bases match TRBD1. Germline V CDR1 and CDR2: SGHTA, FQGTGA. After removal of 5 bases from V and 0 bases from J, the junction contained 12 bases not matched to a gene. The CDR3 has 20 amino acids. The chain's CDR3 is CASSPRTGGVSSSGANVLTF. The CDR3 DNA sequence: TGTGCCAGCAGCCCTCGGACAGGGGGCGTTTCGAGCTCTGGGGCCAACGTCCTGACTTTC.

Only a few counts were recorded for this clonotype. The chain links TRBV29-1 to TRBJ2-7; 7 nucleotides agree with TRBD2. The J call may be mistaken, given a closer DNA end match to TRBJ2-1. Germline V gives CDR1 SQVTM, CDR2 ANQGSEA. The CDR3 covers 13 residues. This CDR3 reads CSVEPTTGREQFF. For the CDR3, the DNA is TGCAGCGTTGAACCCACTACCGGGAGGGAGCAGTTCTTC.

This sequence joins TRBV5-1 and TRBJ2-1, with 7 bases matching TRBD2. The ends lost 4 bases at V and 1 base at J; junction bases unmatched: 8. The CDR3 length is 16 residues. Germline CDR1 SGHRS, CDR2 YFSETQ. The CDR3 loop reads CASSDQTSASYNEQFF. Here the CDR3 DNA reads TGCGCCAGCAGCGACCAAACTAGCGCATCCTACAATGAGCAGTTCTTC.

The chain combines TRBV10-3 with TRBJ2-1; 9 nucleotides agree with TRBD2. This CDR3 region has 16 residues. CDR1 ENHRY and CDR2 SYGVKD come from the germline V gene. V lost 11 bases to trimming and J lost 7 bases; unmatched junction nucleotides: 18. The CDR3 coding sequence is TGTGCCCCCTGGCAGCTGGCGGGAGGGCCTCGGAATGAGCAGTTCTTC. Amino acids: CAPWQLAGGPRNEQFF.

This clonotype has at least ten counts. The chain joins TRBV9 to TRBJ1-2; D is undetermined. This CDR3 spans 15 amino acids. V lost 0 bases and J lost 8, with 17 bases in between. Germline V gene data show CDR1 as SGDLS and CDR2 as YYNGEE. CDR3 amino acids: CASSVGSATMDGYTF. The CDR3 region has the DNA TGTGCCAGCAGCGTAGGGTCAGCTACTATGGACGGCTACACCTTC.

The chain joins TRBV7-2 to TRBJ2-1; D gene uncertain. Germline V gene lookup returns CDR1 SGHTA and CDR2 FQGNSA. The ends were cut back, 2 bases at V and 6 bases at J, with 17 bases in the middle. There are 16 residues in the CDR3. The CDR3 sequence: CASSLLPKNTRNEQFF. CDR3 bases: TGTGCCAGCAGCTTATTACCTAAAAATACCCGCAATGAGCAGTTCTTC.

V usage is TRBV11-2 and J usage is TRBJ2-1, with D hard to call. The V gene's germline CDR1 is SGHAT and CDR2 FQNNGV. Trimming took 2 bases from V and 8 from J, leaving 10 bases between them. The CDR3 is 13 residues long. The CDR3 loop reads CASSLLGIDEQFF. The CDR3 DNA follows: TGTGCCAGCAGCTTATTGGGTATTGATGAGCAGTTCTTC.

In its sample, this clonotype was seen a few times. This sequence may be a read error, since a much larger clone differs from it by one base. This chain uses TRBV9 with TRBJ2-7; 15 nucleotides align to TRBD2. This CDR3 contains 15 residues. Germline-derived CDR1 and CDR2 are SGDLS and YYNGEE. V lost 3 bases, J lost 4 bases, and 2 bases stayed unmatched. The CDR3 region is CASSAGTSGRYEQYF. The DNA of the CDR3 is TGTGCCAGCAGCGCCGGGACTAGCGGGAGGTACGAGCAGTACTTC.

V usage is TRBV25-1 and J usage is TRBJ1-6, with D perhaps TRBD1 (6 bases). Per germline, CDR1 MGHDK and CDR2 SYGVNS. The V and J ends lost 0 bases and 6 bases respectively, with 9 bases between them. The CDR3 covers 15 residues. CDR3 in DNA: TGTGCCAGCAGTGAATATTCAGGGGTTAATTCACCCCTCCACTTT. This encodes CASSEYSGVNSPLHF.

This rearrangement joins TRBV7-2 to TRBJ2-7; D is ambiguous. CDR1 and CDR2 (germline): SGHTA, FQGNSA. V was trimmed by 0 bases and J by 6 bases, leaving 9 bases between them. The CDR3 contains 13 residues. The CDR3 reads CASSLANPLEQYF. DNA for the CDR3: TGTGCCAGCAGCTTAGCTAATCCTCTCGAGCAGTACTTC.

The V and J genes are TRBV5-1 and TRBJ1-2, with TRBD1 identical over 9 bases. After removal of 2 bases from V and 2 bases from J, the junction contained 4 bases not matched to a gene. Germline CDR1 SGHRS, CDR2 YFSETQ. The CDR3 is made up of 15 amino acids. The DNA for the CDR3 is TGCGCCAGCAGCTTTCTAGGACAGGGGAACTATGGCTACACCTTC. It is translated as CASSFLGQGNYGYTF.

The rearrangement joins TRBV6-1 to TRBJ2-7; D unclear. Germline V gene lookup returns CDR1 MNHNS and CDR2 SASEGT. The V gene lost 1 base and the J gene lost 0 bases, with 13 bases spanning the gap. CDR3 length equals 16 residues. The CDR3 sequence is CASSEGEGLSSYEQYF. The CDR3 DNA sequence: TGTGCCAGCAGTGAAGGGGAAGGGCTTAGCTCCTACGAGCAGTACTTC.